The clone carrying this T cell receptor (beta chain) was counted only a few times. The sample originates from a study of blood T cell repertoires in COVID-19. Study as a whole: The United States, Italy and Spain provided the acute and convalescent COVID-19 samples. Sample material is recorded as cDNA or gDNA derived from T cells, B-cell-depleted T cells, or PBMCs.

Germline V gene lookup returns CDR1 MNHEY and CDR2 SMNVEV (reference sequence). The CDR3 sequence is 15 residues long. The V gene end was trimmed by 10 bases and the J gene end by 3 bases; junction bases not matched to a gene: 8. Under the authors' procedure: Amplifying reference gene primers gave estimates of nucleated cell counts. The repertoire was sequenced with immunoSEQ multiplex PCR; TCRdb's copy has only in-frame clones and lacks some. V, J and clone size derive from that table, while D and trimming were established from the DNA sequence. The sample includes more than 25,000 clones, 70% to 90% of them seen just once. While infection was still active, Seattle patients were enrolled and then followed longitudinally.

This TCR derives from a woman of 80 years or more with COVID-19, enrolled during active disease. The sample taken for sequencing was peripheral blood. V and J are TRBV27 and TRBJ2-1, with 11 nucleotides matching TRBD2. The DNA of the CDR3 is TGTGCCACTCAAGGCGGGACTAGCGGCTACAATGAGCAGTTCTTC. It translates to CATQGGTSGYNEQFF.